This TCR beta chain was captured in a study of T-cell reconstitution after alpha-beta-depleted transplantation in children. This clonotype has just a few counts. Unique molecular identifiers were incorporated into the prepared TCRbeta library. TCRdb independently ran MiXCR on the PCR reads; one entry per CDR3 protein. The table records around 380,000 distinct CDR3 sequences, approximately 10% of them present only once. The clonotype comes from a human donor who donated a stem cell graft to a child with acute myeloid leukemia. The specimen comprised PBMCs from the stem cell graft donor, sampled from the stem cell graft.

The CDR3 protein is CASSYSRKSDPNTEAFF. CDR3 DNA: TGTGCCAGCAGTTACTCACGGAAAAGTGATCCAAACACTGAAGCTTTCTTT. The chain links TRBV6-5 to TRBJ1-1; D gene uncertain. Germline CDR1 and CDR2: MNHEY and SVGAGI. V lost 0 bases, J lost 2 bases, and 16 bases lay in between. This CDR3 region has 17 residues.